The rows below give T cell receptor beta chains drawn from one sample of a study of T cells in Graves' hyperthyroidism and ophthalmopathy. TCRdb reprocessed the multiplex PCR reads with MiXCR, giving one entry per CDR3 protein. The top ten hold roughly 10% of the sample, which has roughly 700,000 distinct CDR3 sequences, 12% to 15% seen once. Input material: blood. The receptors shown here come from a woman aged 18-29 years with Graves' hyperthyroidism. Both conserved end residues are part of each CDR3. The D gene is left open where the match is weak. Size values are once, few and many counts, or a class for expanded clones, and some rows have none.

clone size	J gene	D gene	V gene	CDR3 DNA	CDR3 protein
many	TRBJ1-4	NA	TRBV30	TGTGCCTGGAGGCCCGGGACATTCACTAATGAAAAACTGTTTTTT	CAWRPGTFTNEKLFF
many	TRBJ2-5	NA	TRBV12-3/TRBV12-4	TGTGCCAGCAGTCCAGGACCGGGTGGCCCTGCTCAGACCCAGTACTTC	CASSPGPGGPAQTQYF
many	TRBJ2-7	TRBD2	TRBV30	TGTGCCTCGGGACTAGCGGGAGTTAACGAGCAGTACTTC	CASGLAGVNEQYF
many	TRBJ2-7	TRBD2	TRBV11-2	TGTGCCAGCAGCTTAGTCCTCCTAGCGGGAGTCGGGGAGCAGTACTTC	CASSLVLLAGVGEQYF
many	TRBJ2-7	TRBD1	TRBV5-1	TGCGCCAGCAGCCCAACCGGGGACAGGGGGGGCTACGAGCAGTACTTC	CASSPTGDRGGYEQYF
NA	TRBJ2-1	TRBD2	TRBV5-5	TGTGCCAGCAGCCACCCGACAGGGGGCTTACCGGGACTAGCGGGAGGGCCCTACAATGAGCAGTTCTTC	CASSHPTGGLPGLAGGPYNEQFF
NA	TRBJ1-3	NA	TRBV27	TGTGCCAGCAGTCAGGGAAGGGGAAACACCATATATTTT	CASSQGRGNTIYF
few	TRBJ1-5	NA	TRBV2	TGTGCCAGCAGTGAGTGGAATCTTAATCAGCCCCAGCATTTT	CASSEWNLNQPQHF
many	TRBJ1-4	NA	TRBV7-9	TGTGCCAGCAGCTTAGGCGACAGGCTCGGGGAAAAACTGTTTTTT	CASSLGDRLGEKLFF
NA	TRBJ2-1	NA	TRBV6-1	TGTGCCAGCAGTGATTGGGAAGACCCCTACAATGAGCAGTTCTTC	CASSDWEDPYNEQFF
many	TRBJ2-1	NA	TRBV6-2/TRBV6-3	TGTGCCAGCAGTTACTCGTTCGGGAGCTCCTACAATGAGCAGTTCTTC	CASSYSFGSSYNEQFF
NA	TRBJ2-5	TRBD2	TRBV29-1	TGCAGCGGGCGGACTAGCGGGAAAGAGACCCAGTACTTC	CSGRTSGKETQYF
many	TRBJ2-1	NA	TRBV20-1	TGCAGTGCTAGAGACAGGGGCCGCTCCTACAATGAGCAGTTCTTC	CSARDRGRSYNEQFF
many	TRBJ2-3	TRBD1	TRBV29-1	TGCAGCGTTTCAACAGGGGGCGGTGCCCCTGGCACAGATACGCAGTATTTT	CSVSTGGGAPGTDTQYF
many	TRBJ2-7	TRBD2	TRBV6-6	TGTGCCAGCAGTTACGCCCCCTTTGCGGGAGAGTCCTACGAGCAGTACTTC	CASSYAPFAGESYEQYF
NA	TRBJ2-3	TRBD2	TRBV7-9	TGTGCCAGCTCCTTAGCGGGAGGGATGACAGATACGCAGTATTTT	CASSLAGGMTDTQYF
many	TRBJ2-1	TRBD2	TRBV7-9	TGTGCCAGCAGCTTAATAGTGACTAGCGGGTTGAGCTCCTACAATGAGCAGTTCTTC	CASSLIVTSGLSSYNEQFF
many	TRBJ2-7	NA	TRBV28	TGTGCCAGCAGTCCGGGAGCCCCTGCCACCTACGAGCAGTACTTC	CASSPGAPATYEQYF
few	TRBJ1-1	NA	TRBV28	TGTGCCAGCAGTTCCACCCGGACAGAGACTGAAGCTTTCTTT	CASSSTRTETEAFF
NA	TRBJ1-1	NA	TRBV6-5	TGTGCCAGCAGTTATGTGTCTTGGAACACTGAAGCTTTCTTT	CASSYVSWNTEAFF
many	TRBJ2-1	NA	TRBV3-1	TGTGCCAGCAGCCAAGATTTGGCTGGCTCCTACAATGAGCAGTTCTTC	CASSQDLAGSYNEQFF
many	TRBJ2-3	NA	TRBV12-3/TRBV12-4	TGTGCCAGCAGCCCTTACGCGAGGCGCACAGATACGCAGTATTTT	CASSPYARRTDTQYF
NA	TRBJ1-2	TRBD1	TRBV11-2	TGTGCCAGCAGCCGACTTGGACAGGGGAACTATGGCTACACCTTC	CASSRLGQGNYGYTF
many	TRBJ1-2	NA	TRBV2	TGTGCCAGCAGTGAAACCGTTTCGTATGGCTACACCTTC	CASSETVSYGYTF
many	TRBJ2-3	NA	TRBV27	TGTGCCAGCAGCCGTACGGGGAGCACAGATACGCAGTATTTT	CASSRTGSTDTQYF
NA	TRBJ1-3	NA	TRBV9	TGTGCCAGCAGCGTAGACCCCGGGGCAGACTCAAACACCATATATTTT	CASSVDPGADSNTIYF
once	TRBJ2-7	NA	TRBV7-2	TGTGCCAGCACCTTGGGACGGGGGAGCTCCTACGAGCAGTACTTC	CASTLGRGSSYEQYF
many	TRBJ2-1	TRBD2	TRBV2	TGTGCCAGCTCCAGAGCGGGAATGAATGAGCAGTTCTTC	CASSRAGMNEQFF
few	TRBJ2-2	NA	TRBV24-1	TGTGCCACCAGTGGCCACGGGCCACAGCACAACCGAGGTGGAGGAGAGCTGTTTTTT	CATSGHGPQHNRGGGELFF
few	TRBJ2-5	NA	TRBV7-9	TGTGCCAGCAGACCTACCCCCCGGGACGGAGAGACCCAGTACTTC	CASRPTPRDGETQYF
many	TRBJ1-2	NA	TRBV2	TGTGCCAGCATCCCAAACTGGGGAAACTATGGCTACACCTTC	CASIPNWGNYGYTF
NA	TRBJ1-2	TRBD1	TRBV29-1	TGCAGCGTTGCCGGACAGGGGATTAACTATGGCTACACCTTC	CSVAGQGINYGYTF
NA	TRBJ2-2	TRBD2	TRBV6-5	TGTGCCAGCAGTTCCCTCCGCGGGGGGGCCGGGGAGCTGTTTTTT	CASSSLRGGAGELFF
NA	TRBJ2-1	TRBD2	TRBV7-2	TGTGCCAGCAGCTTAGAATTAGCGGGACCCCATGAGCAGTTCTTC	CASSLELAGPHEQFF
NA	TRBJ1-2	NA	TRBV10-3	TGTGCCATCAGTGACCCAGCGAACTATGGCTACACCTTC	CAISDPANYGYTF
many	TRBJ2-4	TRBD2	TRBV7-2	TGTGCCAGCAGCGGCGGGGGATACCAAAACATTCAGTACTTC	CASSGGGYQNIQYF
few	TRBJ2-7	TRBD1	TRBV5-1	TGCGCCAGCAGCTCAACGACCGGGACAGGGGGCGCGGGGCAGTACTTC	CASSSTTGTGGAGQYF
few	TRBJ2-1	NA	TRBV14	TGTGCCAGCAGCCAAGTTTACTCCGACTTTCTAGGGCAGTTCTTC	CASSQVYSDFLGQFF
many	TRBJ2-1	NA	TRBV28	TGTGCCAGCACCTCGGGGCCCTCCTACAATGAGCAGTTCTTC	CASTSGPSYNEQFF
many	TRBJ2-7	NA	TRBV30	TGTGCCTGGAGTCCGCGGGGCTCCTACGAGCAGTACTTC	CAWSPRGSYEQYF
NA	TRBJ1-5	NA	TRBV6-1	TGTGCCAGCAGTGAGCTCGACACTCTATTGAATCAGCCCCAGCATTTT	CASSELDTLLNQPQHF
NA	TRBJ2-1	TRBD2	TRBV5-4	TGTGCCAGCAGCTTAGGCGGGAGGGCCAACAATGAGCAGTTCTTC	CASSLGGRANNEQFF
few	TRBJ2-7	TRBD2	TRBV29-1	TGCAGCGTCGCCAGCGGGAGGGCTGTGTACGAGCAGTACTTC	CSVASGRAVYEQYF
many	TRBJ1-3	TRBD1	TRBV28	TGTGCCAGCATTAGACAGGGAGCTGGAAACACCATATATTTT	CASIRQGAGNTIYF
many	TRBJ1-1	TRBD1	TRBV6-1	TGTGCCAGCAGACCTGGGGTCTTCGAGGGGGCGAGTACTGAAGCTTTCTTT	CASRPGVFEGASTEAFF
few	TRBJ2-6	TRBD2	TRBV6-2/TRBV6-3	TGTGCCAGCAGTTACGGGACTAGCGGAGCTGGGGCCAACGTCCTGACTTTC	CASSYGTSGAGANVLTF
NA	TRBJ2-3	TRBD2	TRBV18	TGTGCCAGCTCGCTTTACGGGACTAGCGGGACCACAGATACGCAGTATTTT	CASSLYGTSGTTDTQYF